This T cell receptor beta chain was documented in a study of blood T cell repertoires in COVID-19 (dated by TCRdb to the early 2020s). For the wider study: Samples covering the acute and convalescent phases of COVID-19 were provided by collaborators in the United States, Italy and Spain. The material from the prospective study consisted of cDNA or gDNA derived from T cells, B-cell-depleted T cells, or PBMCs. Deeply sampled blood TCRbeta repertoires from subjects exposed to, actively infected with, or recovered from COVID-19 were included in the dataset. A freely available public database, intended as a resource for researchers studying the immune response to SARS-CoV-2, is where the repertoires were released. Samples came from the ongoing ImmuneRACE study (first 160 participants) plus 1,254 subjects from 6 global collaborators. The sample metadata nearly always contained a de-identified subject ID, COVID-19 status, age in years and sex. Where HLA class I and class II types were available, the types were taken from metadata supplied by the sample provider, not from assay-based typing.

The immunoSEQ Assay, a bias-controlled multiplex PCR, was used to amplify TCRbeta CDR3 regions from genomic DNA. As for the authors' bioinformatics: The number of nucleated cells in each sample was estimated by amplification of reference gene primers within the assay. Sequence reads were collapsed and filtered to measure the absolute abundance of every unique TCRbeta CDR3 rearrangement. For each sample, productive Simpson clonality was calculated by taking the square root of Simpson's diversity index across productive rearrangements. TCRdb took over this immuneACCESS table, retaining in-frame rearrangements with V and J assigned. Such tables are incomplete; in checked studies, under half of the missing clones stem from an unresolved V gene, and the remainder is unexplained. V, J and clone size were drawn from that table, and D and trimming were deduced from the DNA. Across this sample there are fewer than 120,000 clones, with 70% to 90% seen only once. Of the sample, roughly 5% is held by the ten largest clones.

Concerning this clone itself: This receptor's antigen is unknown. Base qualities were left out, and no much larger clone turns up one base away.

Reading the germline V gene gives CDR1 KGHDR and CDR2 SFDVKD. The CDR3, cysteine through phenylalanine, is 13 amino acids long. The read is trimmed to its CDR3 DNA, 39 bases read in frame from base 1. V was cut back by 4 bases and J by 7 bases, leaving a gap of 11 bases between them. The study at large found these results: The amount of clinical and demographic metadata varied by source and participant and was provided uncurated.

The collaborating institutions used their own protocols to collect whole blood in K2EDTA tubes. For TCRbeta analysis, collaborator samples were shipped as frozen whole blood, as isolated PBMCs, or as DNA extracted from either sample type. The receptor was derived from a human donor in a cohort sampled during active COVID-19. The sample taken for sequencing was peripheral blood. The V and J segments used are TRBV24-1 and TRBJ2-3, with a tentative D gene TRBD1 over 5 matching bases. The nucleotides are TGTGCCACCAGTGACCCGACAGTCCATACGCAGTATTTT. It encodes CATSDPTVHTQYF.